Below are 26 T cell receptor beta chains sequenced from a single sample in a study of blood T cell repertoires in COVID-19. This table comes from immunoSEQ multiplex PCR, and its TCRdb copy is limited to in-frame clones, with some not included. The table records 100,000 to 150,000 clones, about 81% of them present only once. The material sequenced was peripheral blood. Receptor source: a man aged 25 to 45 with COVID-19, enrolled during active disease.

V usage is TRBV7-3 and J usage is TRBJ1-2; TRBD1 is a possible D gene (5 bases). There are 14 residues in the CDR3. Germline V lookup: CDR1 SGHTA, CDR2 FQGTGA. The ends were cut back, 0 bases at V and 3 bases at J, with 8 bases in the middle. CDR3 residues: CASSLTGGDYGYTF. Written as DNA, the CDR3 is TGTGCCAGCAGCTTAACGGGAGGGGACTATGGCTACACCTTC. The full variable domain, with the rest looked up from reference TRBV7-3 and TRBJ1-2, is GAGVSQTPSNKVTEKGKYVELRCDPISGHTALYWYRQSLGQGPEFLIYFQGTGAADDSGLPNDRFFAVRPEGSVSTLKIQRTERGDSAVYLCASSLTGGDYGYTFGSGTRLTVV.

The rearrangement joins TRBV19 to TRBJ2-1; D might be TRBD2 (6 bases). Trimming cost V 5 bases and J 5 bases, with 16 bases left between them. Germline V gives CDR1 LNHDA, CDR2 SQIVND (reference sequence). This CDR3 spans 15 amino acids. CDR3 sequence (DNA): TGTGCCAGTAGTGTCCCTAGCGTTGGAGACAATGAGCAGTTCTTC. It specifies CASSVPSVGDNEQFF.

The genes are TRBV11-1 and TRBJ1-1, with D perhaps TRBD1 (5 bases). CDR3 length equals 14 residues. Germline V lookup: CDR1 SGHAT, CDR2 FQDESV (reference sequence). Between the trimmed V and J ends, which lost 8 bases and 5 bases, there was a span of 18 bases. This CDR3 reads CASALRRGGTEAFF. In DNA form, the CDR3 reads TGTGCCAGCGCCCTCCGGAGGGGTGGGACTGAAGCTTTCTTT.

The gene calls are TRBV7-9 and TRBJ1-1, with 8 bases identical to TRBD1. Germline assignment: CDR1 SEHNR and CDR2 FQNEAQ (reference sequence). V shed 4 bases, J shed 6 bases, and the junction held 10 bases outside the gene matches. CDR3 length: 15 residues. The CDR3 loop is CASSSRQGLVAEAFF. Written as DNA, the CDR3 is TGTGCCAGCAGCTCGAGACAGGGGCTAGTCGCTGAAGCTTTCTTT.

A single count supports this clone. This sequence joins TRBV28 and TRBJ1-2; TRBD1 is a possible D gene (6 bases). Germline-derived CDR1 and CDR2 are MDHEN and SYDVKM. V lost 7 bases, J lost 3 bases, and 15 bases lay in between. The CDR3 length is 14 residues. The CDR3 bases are TGTGCCAGCAAAGACGACAGGACTTACTATGGCTACACCTTC. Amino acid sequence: CASKDDRTYYGYTF.

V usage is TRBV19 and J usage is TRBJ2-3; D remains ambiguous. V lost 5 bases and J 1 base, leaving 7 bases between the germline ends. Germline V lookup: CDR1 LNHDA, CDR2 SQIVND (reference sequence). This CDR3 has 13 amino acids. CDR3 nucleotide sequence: TGTGCCAGTAGTGTGACTGGCACAGATACGCAGTATTTT. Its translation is CASSVTGTDTQYF.

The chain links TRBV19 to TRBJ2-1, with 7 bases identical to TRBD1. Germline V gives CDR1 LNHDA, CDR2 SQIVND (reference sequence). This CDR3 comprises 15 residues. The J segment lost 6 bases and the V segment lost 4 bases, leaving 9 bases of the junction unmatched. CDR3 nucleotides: TGTGCCAGTAGTACCTCACAGGGGTTTGGCAATGAGCAGTTCTTC. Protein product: CASSTSQGFGNEQFF.

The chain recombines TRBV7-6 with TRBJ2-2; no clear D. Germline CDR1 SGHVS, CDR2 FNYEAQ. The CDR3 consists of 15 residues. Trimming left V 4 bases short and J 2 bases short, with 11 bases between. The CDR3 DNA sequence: TGTGCCAGCAGCTCTAACGGAGTAAACACCGGGGAGCTGTTTTTT. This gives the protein CASSSNGVNTGELFF. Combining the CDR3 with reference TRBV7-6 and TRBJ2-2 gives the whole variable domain GAGVSQSPRYKVTKRGQDVALRCDPISGHVSLYWYRQALGQGPEFLTYFNYEAQQDKSGLPNDRFSAERPEGSISTLTIQRTEQRDSAMYRCASSSNGVNTGELFFGEGSRLTVL.

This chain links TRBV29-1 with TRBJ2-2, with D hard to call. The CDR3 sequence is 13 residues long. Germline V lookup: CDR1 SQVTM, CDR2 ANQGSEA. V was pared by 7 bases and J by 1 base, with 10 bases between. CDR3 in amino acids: CSAPAGNTGELFF. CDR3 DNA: TGCAGCGCTCCCGCAGGGAACACCGGGGAGCTGTTTTTT.

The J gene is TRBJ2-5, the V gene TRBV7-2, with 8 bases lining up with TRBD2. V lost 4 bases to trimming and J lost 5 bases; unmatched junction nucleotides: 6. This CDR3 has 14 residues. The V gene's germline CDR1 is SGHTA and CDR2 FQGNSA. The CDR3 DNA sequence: TGTGCCAGCAGCTCCGGACTAGCACTGGAGACCCAGTACTTC. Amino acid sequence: CASSSGLALETQYF.

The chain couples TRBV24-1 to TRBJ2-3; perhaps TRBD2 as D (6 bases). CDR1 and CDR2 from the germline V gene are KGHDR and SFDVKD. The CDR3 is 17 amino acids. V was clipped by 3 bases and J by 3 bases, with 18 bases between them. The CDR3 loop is CATSDEGTSRPTDTQYF. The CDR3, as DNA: TGTGCCACCAGTGATGAGGGGACTTCAAGGCCAACAGATACGCAGTATTTT.

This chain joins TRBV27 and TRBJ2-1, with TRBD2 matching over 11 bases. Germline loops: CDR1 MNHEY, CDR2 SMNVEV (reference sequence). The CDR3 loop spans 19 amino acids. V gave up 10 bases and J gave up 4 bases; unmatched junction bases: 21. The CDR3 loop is CATSTSGRSNPGFYNEQFF. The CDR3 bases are TGTGCCACCAGCACTAGCGGGAGATCTAATCCGGGTTTTTACAATGAGCAGTTCTTC.

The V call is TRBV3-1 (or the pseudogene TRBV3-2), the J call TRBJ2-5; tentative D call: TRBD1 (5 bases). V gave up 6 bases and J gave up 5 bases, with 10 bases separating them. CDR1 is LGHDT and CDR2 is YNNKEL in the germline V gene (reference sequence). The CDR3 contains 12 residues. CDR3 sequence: CASSYYRETQYF. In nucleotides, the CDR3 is TGTGCCAGCAGTTATTACAGGGAGACCCAGTACTTC.

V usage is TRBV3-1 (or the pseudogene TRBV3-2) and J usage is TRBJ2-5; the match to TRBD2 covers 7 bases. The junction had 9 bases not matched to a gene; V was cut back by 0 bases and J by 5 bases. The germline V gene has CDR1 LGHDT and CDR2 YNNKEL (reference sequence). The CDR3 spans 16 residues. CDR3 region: CASSQEWRERVETQYF. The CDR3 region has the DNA TGTGCCAGCAGCCAAGAGTGGCGGGAGAGGGTGGAGACCCAGTACTTC.

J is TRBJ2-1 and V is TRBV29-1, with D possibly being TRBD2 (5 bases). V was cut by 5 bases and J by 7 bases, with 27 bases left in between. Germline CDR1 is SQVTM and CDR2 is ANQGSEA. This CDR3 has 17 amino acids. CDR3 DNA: TGCAGCGTTCGCGGTTCCTCGGAGGACCCCTTGGGGAATGAGCAGTTCTTC. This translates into CSVRGSSEDPLGNEQFF.

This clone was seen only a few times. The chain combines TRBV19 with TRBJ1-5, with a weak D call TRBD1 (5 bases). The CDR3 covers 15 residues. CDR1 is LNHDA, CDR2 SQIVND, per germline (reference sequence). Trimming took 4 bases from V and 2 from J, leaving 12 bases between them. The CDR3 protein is CASSSRVGGNQPQHF. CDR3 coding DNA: TGTGCCAGTAGTAGCAGGGTGGGCGGCAATCAGCCCCAGCATTTT.

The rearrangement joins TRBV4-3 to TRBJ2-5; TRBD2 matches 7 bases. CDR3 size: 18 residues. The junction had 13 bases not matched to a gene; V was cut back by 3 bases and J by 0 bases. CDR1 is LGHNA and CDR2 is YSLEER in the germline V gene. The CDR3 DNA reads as TGCGCCAGCAGCCACAACATGTGGCGGGGGAAATACCAAGAGACCCAGTACTTC. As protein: CASSHNMWRGKYQETQYF.

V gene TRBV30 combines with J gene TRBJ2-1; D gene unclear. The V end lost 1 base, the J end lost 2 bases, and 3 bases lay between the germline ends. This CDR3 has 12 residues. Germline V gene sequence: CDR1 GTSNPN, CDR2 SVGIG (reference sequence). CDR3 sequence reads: CAWSDTYNEQFF. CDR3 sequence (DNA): TGTGCCTGGAGTGATACCTACAATGAGCAGTTCTTC.

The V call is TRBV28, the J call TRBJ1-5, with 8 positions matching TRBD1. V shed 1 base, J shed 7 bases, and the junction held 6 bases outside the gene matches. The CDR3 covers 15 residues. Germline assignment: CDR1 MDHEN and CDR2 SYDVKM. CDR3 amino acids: CASSLSRGRLQPQHF. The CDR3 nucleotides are TGTGCCAGCAGTTTATCCAGGGGGCGCCTGCAGCCCCAGCATTTT.

The CDR3 protein is CASSVREEGYEKLFF. The CDR3 DNA reads as TGTGCCAGCAGCGTACGGGAGGAGGGATATGAAAAACTGTTTTTT. V and J are TRBV9 and TRBJ1-4; D is uncertain. This CDR3 has 15 amino acids. The ends were cut back, 1 base at V and 6 bases at J, with 13 bases in the middle. From germline, CDR1 is SGDLS and CDR2 YYNGEE.

The CDR3 region has the DNA TGTGCCAGTAGTATTCGGCGGGGGCGGGGGAGCACTGAAGCTTTCTTT. Translation gives CASSIRRGRGSTEAFF. The gene calls are TRBV19 and TRBJ1-1; D perhaps matches TRBD1 (6 bases). Trimming took off 3 bases at V and 4 bases at J, with 18 bases between the two ends. CDR3 length equals 16 residues. Looked up from germline, CDR1 is LNHDA and CDR2 is SQIVND (reference sequence). The variable domain in full, completed from reference TRBV19 and TRBJ1-1, reads DGGITQSPKYLFRKEGQNVTLSCEQNLNHDAMYWYRQDPGQGLRLIYYSQIVNDFQKGDIAEGYSVSREKKESFPLTVTSAQKNPTAFYLCASSIRRGRGSTEAFFGQGTRLTVV.

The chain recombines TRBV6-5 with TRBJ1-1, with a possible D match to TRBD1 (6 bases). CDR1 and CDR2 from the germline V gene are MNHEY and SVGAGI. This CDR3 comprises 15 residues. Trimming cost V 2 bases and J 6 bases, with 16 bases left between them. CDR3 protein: CASSYETTGRAEAFF. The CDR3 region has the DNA TGTGCCAGCAGTTACGAAACGACAGGAAGGGCTGAAGCTTTCTTT.

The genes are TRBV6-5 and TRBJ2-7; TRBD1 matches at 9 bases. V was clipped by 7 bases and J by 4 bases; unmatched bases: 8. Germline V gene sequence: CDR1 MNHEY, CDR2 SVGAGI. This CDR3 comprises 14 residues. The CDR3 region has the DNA TGTGCCAGCACCCGTCGACAGGGGGGTTACGAGCAGTACTTC. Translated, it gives CASTRRQGGYEQYF.

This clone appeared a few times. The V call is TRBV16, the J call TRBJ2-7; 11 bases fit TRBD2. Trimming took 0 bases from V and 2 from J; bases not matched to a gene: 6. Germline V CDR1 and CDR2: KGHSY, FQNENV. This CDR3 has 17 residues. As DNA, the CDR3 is TGTGCCAGCAGCCAATCCCCGACTAGCGGGGTTACCTACGAGCAGTACTTC. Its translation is CASSQSPTSGVTYEQYF.

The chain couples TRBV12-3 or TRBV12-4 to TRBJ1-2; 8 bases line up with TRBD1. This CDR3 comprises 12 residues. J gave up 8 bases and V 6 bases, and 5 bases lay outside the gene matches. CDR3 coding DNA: TGTGCCAGCAGCGGACAGGGTAGGGGCTACACCTTC. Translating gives CASSGQGRGYTF.

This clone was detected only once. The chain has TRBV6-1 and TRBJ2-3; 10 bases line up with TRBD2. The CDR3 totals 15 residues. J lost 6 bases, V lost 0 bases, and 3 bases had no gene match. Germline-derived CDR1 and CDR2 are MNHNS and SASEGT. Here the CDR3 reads CASSEAASGSDTQYF. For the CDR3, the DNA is TGTGCCAGCAGTGAAGCGGCTAGCGGGAGCGATACGCAGTATTTT.